This TCR beta chain was recovered during a study of cytomegalovirus exposure and HLA in healthy donors. Study-level background: Earlier, 100 million to 120 million unique TCR beta sequences were recovered from 200 million or so T cells by an analysis. Overall study results and limits: It was 150 to 200 TCR beta chains that were listed as cytomegalovirus-associated. In vitro confirmation showed a few CMV-associated chains to be CMV antigen specific.

PCR amplification relied on 60 Vbeta primers (plus 13 Jbeta primers). Original processing methods: About 10 million shared chains were among tens of millions of unique TCR beta chains counted in a later analysis. Only in-frame clones appear in the TCRdb table, and some are missing; sequencing was by immunoSEQ multiplex PCR. V, J and clone size are taken as reported in that table, and D and trimming were inferred from the DNA itself. The data contain 150,000 or so clones, 70% to 90% of them singletons. Points on this clone: The target antigen is unknown.

Germline values: CDR1 SGDLS, CDR2 YYNGEE. Trimming took 3 bases from V and 0 from J, leaving 6 bases between them. The length of the CDR3 is 14 residues. This clonotype originated in a woman under 30 in good health and CMV-seronegative. The chain couples TRBV9 to TRBJ2-2; D unresolved. Material: PBMCs. CDR3 protein: CASSGHPNTGELFF. The CDR3 DNA follows: TGTGCCAGCAGCGGGCACCCGAACACCGGGGAGCTGTTTTTT.